Included here is one T cell receptor beta chain sequence, with context. The specificity of this receptor is unknown. It has no much larger one-base neighbor in the sample; base qualities were not kept. Germline trimming: 4 bases from V, 4 bases from J; junction bases outside gene matches: 5. Spanning cysteine to phenylalanine, the CDR3 consists of 14 amino acids. The CDR3 DNA has 42 bases and is translated from base 1. CDR1 and CDR2, per the germline V gene (reference sequence), are SGHNT and YYREEE. These data come from a study of cytomegalovirus exposure and HLA in healthy donors (dated by TCRdb to about 2017). With respect to the entire study: According to a later analysis, the 120 or so validation repertoires were produced on the same platform as the approximately 620 repertoires of the first cohort. The study was designed to test whether signatures of past pathogen exposure could be identified by cataloging public T cell receptors. Besides the first cohort of roughly 640 subjects, a separate validation cohort made up of 120 different subjects was used. The study combined high-throughput TCR immunosequencing, statistical association of individual TCRs with disease status, and machine learning to predict cytomegalovirus infection status.

Libraries were built with the immunoSEQ multiplex PCR assay. Regarding the original processing steps: A statistical classification framework was built to diagnose cytomegalovirus status from the catalog of TCR beta chain sequences. What TCRdb holds here is the immuneACCESS table cut down to in-frame rearrangements. Part of the clones is not present; checked against another copy, under half of the missing clones reflect an unresolved V gene, and the others are unexplained. V, J and clone size reflect that table, while D and trimming were determined from the DNA. In this sample the table shows 71,000 or so clones, over 85% of which occur a single time. The ten top clones hold 1.4% of the sample. Overall study outcomes, separate from this receptor: In both the original and validation cohorts, the classifier was reported to diagnose cytomegalovirus status with high specificity and sensitivity. In a later analysis, TCRs clustered in the first cohort were found to also tend to co-occur in the approximately 110 validation repertoires, with about 93% of cluster scores above 0. In vitro tests confirmed that a few of the cytomegalovirus-associated TCR beta chains recognize cytomegalovirus antigens. The authors suggested that the approach could potentially be extended to other disease states and immunological phenotypes. The study gave a list of about 150 TCR beta chains associated with cytomegalovirus. A later analysis lacked HLA typing for the validation cohort, so it scored co-occurrence in that cohort across all 120 or so repertoires. Most TCR sequences were seen in very few donors, while some public TCRs were found in many individuals.

The donors were included in the validation cohort of some 120 subjects, a group kept apart from the roughly 610-subject first cohort. This TCR was sampled from a man aged 18 to 29 in good health and CMV-seropositive. The sequencing sample was made of PBMCs. The receptor chain draws on TRBV5-4 and TRBJ2-5, with 9 bases aligning to TRBD1. The DNA sequence follows: TGTGCCAGCAGCCCGACAGGGGGTATAGAGACCCAGTACTTC. This sequence encodes CASSPTGGIETQYF.